The 22 T cell receptor beta chains listed next were all sequenced from one sample in a study of T-cell memory formation after mild COVID-19. TCRdb reanalysed the 5' RACE reads using MiXCR and keeps one entry per CDR3 protein. Found here are almost 550,000 distinct CDR3 sequences, just over 20% of them singletons; the top ten hold roughly an eighth. Specimen: PBMCs or a T cell subset sorted from them (not recorded which). The source of these receptors is an adult woman who had mild COVID-19 (a few samples of this study predate the infection). Cell type and time point are not known.

This clonotype was found a few times. The genes are TRBV27 and TRBJ2-7, with a possible D match to TRBD1 (5 bases). The CDR3 totals 14 residues. Looked up from germline, CDR1 is MNHEY and CDR2 is SMNVEV (reference sequence). The germline V and J ends were trimmed by 5 bases and 2 bases, with 13 bases remaining between them. The CDR3 protein is CASSPSGYTYEQYF. The CDR3 region has the DNA TGTGCCAGCAGTCCATCAGGGTATACCTACGAGCAGTACTTC.

The chain carries TRBV12-3 or TRBV12-4 and TRBJ1-5; D is perhaps TRBD1 (5 bases). The V end lost 6 bases, the J end lost 6 bases, and 9 bases lay between the germline ends. The CDR3 is 12 amino acids. The CDR3 coding sequence is TGTGCCAGCAGCACAGGTATTCAGCCCCAGCATTTT. Encoded protein: CASSTGIQPQHF.

V is TRBV3-1 and J is TRBJ2-1, with D tentatively TRBD1 (5 bases). Deletions cut 0 bases from V and 6 bases from J, with 12 bases between. The CDR3 sequence is 15 residues long. Germline V gene sequence: CDR1 LGHDT, CDR2 YNNKEL (reference sequence). CDR3: CASSQDLKTGNEQFF. The CDR3 DNA reads as TGTGCCAGCAGCCAAGATTTGAAAACAGGCAATGAGCAGTTCTTC.

This chain joins TRBV2 and TRBJ2-2, with 7 bases aligning to TRBD1. The CDR3 runs 16 residues. Germline values: CDR1 SNHLY, CDR2 FYNNEI. The J segment lost 4 bases and the V segment lost 6 bases, leaving 11 bases of the junction unmatched. In nucleotides, the CDR3 is TGTGCCAGCAGGGGGACAGTGTCTTCGGGCACCGGGGAGCTGTTTTTT. Translated: CASRGTVSSGTGELFF.

The chain is built from TRBV12-3 or TRBV12-4 and TRBJ2-1, with 15 bases that match TRBD2. The CDR3 length is 16 residues. V shed 6 bases and J 7 bases; nucleotides not matched to a gene: 7. The CDR3 DNA is TGTGCCAGCAGGGCGATTGGGACTAGCGGGAGGAATGAGCAGTTCTTC. Its protein product is CASRAIGTSGRNEQFF.

The V call is TRBV7-9, the J call TRBJ1-2; D is ambiguous. Germline CDR1 reads SEHNR; CDR2 reads FQNEAQ (reference sequence). The CDR3 length is 21 residues. The V end was cut by 1 base, the J end by 0 bases, with 27 bases between. The CDR3 region has the DNA TGTGCCAGCAGCTTAGACGGTTCCAGTCACATCCAAGACTTAGCTAACTATGGCTACACCTTC. Protein product: CASSLDGSSHIQDLANYGYTF.

This chain's CDR3 is CASSPGPPYSNQPQHF. The CDR3 nucleotides are TGTGCCAGCAGTCCGGGGCCGCCTTATAGCAATCAGCCCCAGCATTTT. The rearrangement joins TRBV3-2 to TRBJ1-5; the table's D call, TRBD1, has no DNA check behind it. TRBV3-2 is a pseudogene locus. CDR3 size: 16 residues.

V usage is TRBV10-3 and J usage is TRBJ2-7; 7 bases line up with TRBD2. Germline V CDR1 and CDR2: ENHRY, SYGVKD. The CDR3 is made up of 14 amino acids. With 5 bases clipped from V and 4 bases from J, the junction kept 8 bases outside the gene matches. The CDR3 DNA reads as TGTGCCATCAGTAATCCGGGACTAACGTACGAGCAGTACTTC. It specifies CAISNPGLTYEQYF.

This clonotype was picked up a small number of times. DNA for the CDR3: TGTGCCAGTAGTCAGGACAGGGGACTACGAGAGCAGTACTTC. Amino acids: CASSQDRGLREQYF. V usage is TRBV19 and J usage is TRBJ2-7, with 9 bases that match TRBD1. CDR1 and CDR2 from the germline V gene are LNHDA and SQIVND (reference sequence). With V trimmed by 5 bases and J by 7 bases, 9 bases remained unmatched. This CDR3 is built from 14 residues.

In its sample, this clonotype was seen a few times. The chain couples TRBV3-1 to TRBJ1-1, with D perhaps TRBD1 (5 bases). This CDR3 spans 14 amino acids. Germline-derived CDR1 and CDR2 are LGHDT and YNNKEL (reference sequence). Trimming left V 1 base short and J 4 bases short, with 10 bases between. CDR3 in amino acids: CASSQGTGTTEAFF. The CDR3 DNA reads as TGTGCCAGCAGCCAAGGGACGGGGACCACTGAAGCTTTCTTT.

The chain uses TRBV7-9 and TRBJ2-1; 10 nucleotides match TRBD1. CDR1 SEHNR and CDR2 FQNEAQ come from the germline V gene (reference sequence). There are 16 residues in the CDR3. The J segment lost 8 bases and the V segment lost 3 bases, leaving 10 bases of the junction unmatched. The CDR3 DNA reads TGTGCCAGCAGCTTTGGTTCGGACAGGGGGATCGATGAGCAGTTCTTC. It yields the protein CASSFGSDRGIDEQFF.

The V gene is TRBV7-6, the J gene TRBJ2-1; no definite D call. V was pared by 1 base and J by 2 bases, with 9 bases between. The CDR3 runs 15 residues. CDR1 SGHVS and CDR2 FNYEAQ come from the germline V gene. CDR3 sequence reads: CASSLGPGAYNEQFF. In DNA form, the CDR3 reads TGTGCCAGCAGCTTAGGACCGGGCGCCTACAATGAGCAGTTCTTC. Full variable domain (missing parts from reference TRBV7-6 and TRBJ2-1): GAGVSQSPRYKVTKRGQDVALRCDPISGHVSLYWYRQALGQGPEFLTYFNYEAQQDKSGLPNDRFSAERPEGSISTLTIQRTEQRDSAMYRCASSLGPGAYNEQFFGPGTRLTVL.

CDR3 sequence reads: CASSHPGPFYEQYF. Here the CDR3 DNA reads TGTGCCAGCAGTCATCCCGGACCCTTCTACGAGCAGTACTTC. The chain employs TRBV12-3 or TRBV12-4 and TRBJ2-7, with D uncertain. This CDR3 has 14 residues. V lost 5 bases and J 3 bases, leaving 14 bases between the germline ends.

This clonotype was seen only a few times. The chain carries TRBV5-1 and TRBJ2-3; 12 bases agree with TRBD2. J lost 2 bases, V lost 3 bases, and 7 bases had no gene match. The CDR3 has 17 residues. Germline V gives CDR1 SGHRS, CDR2 YFSETQ. The CDR3 region is CASSSPGLAGTTDTQYF. The CDR3 bases are TGCGCCAGCAGCTCCCCCGGACTAGCGGGGACCACAGATACGCAGTATTTT.

This clonotype occurred a few times. The rearrangement links TRBV29-1 to TRBJ2-3; no clear D. Germline CDR1 reads SQVTM; CDR2 reads ANQGSEA. The CDR3 has 13 residues. V lost 4 bases and J 0 bases, leaving 8 bases between the germline ends. For the CDR3, the DNA is TGCAGCGTTGGACATCCTAGCACAGATACGCAGTATTTT. Translating gives CSVGHPSTDTQYF.

The rearrangement joins TRBV7-8 to TRBJ2-3; 10 positions match TRBD2. From germline, CDR1 is SGHVS and CDR2 FQNEAQ. With V trimmed by 4 bases and J by 5 bases, 12 bases remained unmatched. This CDR3 has 17 residues. For the CDR3, the DNA is TGTGCCAGCAGCTCCCCTGGGCTAGCGGGGGCGAGAGATACGCAGTATTTT. This translates into CASSSPGLAGARDTQYF.

This chain uses TRBV20-1 with TRBJ1-3; D not certain. V gave up 1 base and J gave up 0 bases, with 4 bases separating them. The CDR3 totals 13 residues. The germline V gene encodes CDR1 DFQATT and CDR2 SNEGSKA (reference sequence). The CDR3 DNA is TGCAGTGCTAGAGGGATCTCTGGAAACACCATATATTTT. Translation gives CSARGISGNTIYF.

V is TRBV5-6 and J is TRBJ2-7, with D possibly TRBD2 on 5 matching bases. Trimming shortened V by 3 bases and J by 2 bases, and 18 bases separated the two germline ends. The V gene's germline CDR1 is SGHDT and CDR2 YYEEEE. The CDR3 extends over 16 amino acids. CDR3: CASSSTRALGAYEQYF. The CDR3 DNA sequence: TGTGCCAGCAGCTCCACGAGGGCACTGGGAGCCTACGAGCAGTACTTC. Full variable domain (remainder filled in from reference TRBV5-6 and TRBJ2-7): DAGVTQSPTHLIKTRGQQVTLRCSPKSGHDTVSWYQQALGQGPQFIFQYYEEEERQRGNFPDRFSGHQFPNYSSELNVNALLLGDSALYLCASSSTRALGAYEQYFGPGTRLTVT.

This chain joins TRBV5-6 and TRBJ2-1; a possible D gene is TRBD2 (5 bases). There are 16 residues in the CDR3. The V end was cut by 0 bases, the J end by 2 bases, with 12 bases between. Germline V gene data show CDR1 as SGHDT and CDR2 as YYEEEE. Here the CDR3 DNA reads TGTGCCAGCAGCTTGGACGCGGGTTCCACCTACAATGAGCAGTTCTTC. Translated, it gives CASSLDAGSTYNEQFF.

The rearrangement uses TRBV3-1 and TRBJ2-3; D gene ambiguous. There are 13 residues in the CDR3. V was pared by 0 bases and J by 3 bases, with 4 bases between. The germline CDR1 and CDR2 sequences are LGHDT and YNNKEL (reference sequence). CDR3 DNA sequence: TGTGCCAGCAGCCAAGAAAGGACAGATACGCAGTATTTT. Translating gives CASSQERTDTQYF.

This clonotype has more than one count but fewer than ten. The V gene is TRBV5-1, the J gene TRBJ2-3, with D maybe TRBD1 (5 bases). This CDR3 is 13 amino acids long. CDR1 SGHRS and CDR2 YFSETQ come from the germline V gene. Trimming took off 7 bases at V and 2 bases at J, with 11 bases between the two ends. CDR3 in amino acids: CASAGPDTDTQYF. As DNA, the CDR3 is TGCGCCAGCGCAGGGCCGGACACAGATACGCAGTATTTT.

This clonotype has just one count. V is TRBV4-1 and J is TRBJ1-5, with TRBD1 matching 9 bases. Unmatched junction bases numbered 5, after V lost 3 bases and J lost 2 bases. Germline V CDR1 and CDR2: MGHRA, YSYEKL. The CDR3 loop spans 16 amino acids. The CDR3: CASSHMGQGGNQPQHF. DNA of the CDR3: TGCGCCAGCAGCCACATGGGACAGGGAGGCAATCAGCCCCAGCATTTT.